Below, one T cell receptor (beta chain) is given with its context. What it binds is not known. The CDR3 consists of 14 residues. V was pared by 7 bases and J by 4 bases, with 8 bases of the junction left unmatched. Germline-derived CDR1 and CDR2 are MNHNS and SASEGT. The data derive from a study of cytomegalovirus exposure and HLA in healthy donors. Regarding the study as a whole: Of the V segments, some could not be distinguished, including TRBV6-2 and TRBV6-3, and were excluded. Productive rates of about 87% or about 30% were seen for most TCR beta V segments in an earlier analysis. A few of the chains that were CMV-associated were confirmed in vitro to be specific for CMV antigens. TCR beta chains numbering under 200 were designated cytomegalovirus-associated.

Researchers ran the PCR with 60 Vbeta and 13 Jbeta primers. The method was immunoSEQ multiplex PCR; TCRdb's version includes in-frame clones alone and lacks a portion of them. This table holds fewer than 250,000 clones, approximately 79% found once. The chain has TRBV6-1 and TRBJ2-3, with 7 nucleotides matching TRBD2. Specimen: PBMCs. The clonotype comes from a male donor in good health and CMV-seronegative. The CDR3 nucleotides are TGTGCCAGCATCTGGAGGGGAGGGTCAGATACGCAGTATTTT. Its protein is CASIWRGGSDTQYF.